This TCR beta chain was captured in a study of graft-versus-host responses after intestinal transplantation. Study-level results: Among circulating GvH clones, peak levels were associated with early post-transplant declines in HvG clones.

Details on this clone: Its antigen remains unidentified.

Generated by immunoSEQ multiplex PCR, the TCRdb table keeps only in-frame clones and is missing some. This sample has 90,000 to 150,000 clones, with 85% to 95% found just once. The CDR3 is made up of 13 amino acids. Germline V gene data show CDR1 as SEHNR and CDR2 as FQNEAQ (reference sequence). The junction had 5 bases not matched to a gene; V was cut back by 5 bases and J by 8 bases. This chain links TRBV7-9 with TRBJ1-2, with TRBD1 identical over 10 bases. The sample was unstimulated CD8+ T cells sorted from spleen or lymph node cells, taken before intestinal transplant. This receptor was obtained from a human donor who received an intestinal transplant. Here the CDR3 reads CASSRQGASGYTF. The CDR3 DNA is TGTGCCAGCAGCCGACAGGGGGCTAGCGGCTACACCTTC.